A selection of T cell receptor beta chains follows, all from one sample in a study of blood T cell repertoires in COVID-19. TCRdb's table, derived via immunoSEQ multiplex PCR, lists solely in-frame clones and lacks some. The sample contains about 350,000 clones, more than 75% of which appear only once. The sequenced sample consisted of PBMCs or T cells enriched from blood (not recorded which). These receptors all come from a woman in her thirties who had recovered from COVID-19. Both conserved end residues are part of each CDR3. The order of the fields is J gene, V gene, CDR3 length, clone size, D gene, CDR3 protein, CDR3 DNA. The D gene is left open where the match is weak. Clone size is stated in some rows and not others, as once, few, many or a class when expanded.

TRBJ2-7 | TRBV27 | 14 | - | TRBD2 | CASSFSSGSYEQYF | TGTGCCAGCAGTTTCTCTAGCGGGAGCTACGAGCAGTACTTC
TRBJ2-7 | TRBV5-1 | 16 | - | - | CASSLVDTQSFYEQYF | TGCGCCAGCAGCTTGGTGGACACCCAAAGCTTCTACGAGCAGTACTTC
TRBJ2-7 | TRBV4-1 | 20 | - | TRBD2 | CASSPTSAGLAGQSAYEQYF | TGCGCCAGCAGCCCAACTTCCGCGGGACTAGCGGGTCAAAGCGCCTACGAGCAGTACTTC
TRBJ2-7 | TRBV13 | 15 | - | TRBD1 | CASSLTQGIEYEQYF | TGTGCCAGCAGCCTAACACAGGGGATAGAGTACGAGCAGTACTTC
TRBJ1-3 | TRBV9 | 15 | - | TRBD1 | CASSPDRPSGNTIYF | TGTGCCAGCAGCCCGGACAGGCCCTCTGGAAACACCATATATTTT
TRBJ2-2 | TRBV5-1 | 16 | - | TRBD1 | CASSLVTGRGSGELFF | TGCGCCAGCAGCTTGGTGACAGGGAGAGGGTCCGGGGAGCTGTTTTTT
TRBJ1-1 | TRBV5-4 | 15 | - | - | CASSLASFGNTEAFF | TGTGCCAGCAGCTTGGCCAGTTTTGGGAACACTGAAGCTTTCTTT
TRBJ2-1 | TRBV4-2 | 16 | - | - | CASSQDREEVYNEQFF | TGTGCCAGCAGCCAAGACAGGGAAGAGGTCTACAATGAGCAGTTCTTC
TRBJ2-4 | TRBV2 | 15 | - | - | CASSEQGLAKNIQYF | TGTGCCAGCAGTGAACAGGGTTTAGCCAAAAACATTCAGTACTTC
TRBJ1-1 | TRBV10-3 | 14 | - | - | CAIRASGLITEAFF | TGTGCCATCAGAGCATCGGGTCTCATCACTGAAGCTTTCTTT
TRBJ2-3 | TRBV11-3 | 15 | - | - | CASSLGGRSTDTQYF | TGTGCCAGCAGCTTAGGGGGGAGGAGCACAGATACGCAGTATTTT
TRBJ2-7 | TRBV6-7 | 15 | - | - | CASSYTSRGPYEQYF | TGTGCCAGCAGTTACACCTCTCGCGGCCCATACGAGCAGTACTTC
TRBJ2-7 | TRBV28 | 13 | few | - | CASRPGGAYEQYF | TGTGCCAGCAGACCGGGGGGCGCCTACGAGCAGTACTTC
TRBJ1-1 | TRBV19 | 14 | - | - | CASNLRLTPHEAFF | TGTGCCAGTAACTTACGACTCACTCCGCATGAAGCTTTCTTT
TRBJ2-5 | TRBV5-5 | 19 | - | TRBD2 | CASDFGLAGLRGFQETQYF | TGTGCCAGCGATTTCGGACTAGCGGGCTTAAGGGGGTTCCAAGAGACCCAGTACTTC
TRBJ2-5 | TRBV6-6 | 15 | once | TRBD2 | CASSTNPTGGETQYF | TGTGCCAGCAGTACTAACCCGACGGGAGGAGAGACCCAGTACTTC
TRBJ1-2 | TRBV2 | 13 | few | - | CASQEGGGSGYTF | TGTGCCAGCCAGGAGGGTGGGGGAAGCGGCTACACCTTC
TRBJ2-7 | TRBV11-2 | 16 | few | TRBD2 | CASSSLGGVHSYEQYF | TGTGCCAGCAGCTCCCTCGGGGGGGTTCACTCCTACGAGCAGTACTTC
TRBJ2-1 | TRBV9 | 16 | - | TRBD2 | CASSVAPSGGGSEQFF | TGTGCCAGCAGCGTAGCTCCTAGCGGGGGAGGTAGTGAGCAGTTCTTC
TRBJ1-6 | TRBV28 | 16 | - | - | CASSPTFRDPNSPLHF | TGTGCCAGCAGTCCTACATTCAGGGATCCTAATTCACCCCTCCACTTT
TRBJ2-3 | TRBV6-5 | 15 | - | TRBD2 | CASRETSGRTDTQYF | TGTGCCAGCAGGGAGACTAGCGGGAGGACAGATACGCAGTATTTT
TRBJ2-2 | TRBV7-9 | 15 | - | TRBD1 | CASSSVQGDPGELFF | TGTGCCAGCAGCTCGGTACAGGGGGACCCCGGGGAGCTGTTTTTT
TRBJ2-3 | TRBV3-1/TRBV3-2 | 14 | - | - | CASSSDFSTDTQYF | TGTGCCAGCAGCTCGGACTTCAGCACAGATACGCAGTATTTT
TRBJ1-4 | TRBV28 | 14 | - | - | CASSLVAVYEKLFF | TGTGCCAGCAGTTTGGTGGCAGTTTATGAAAAACTGTTTTTT
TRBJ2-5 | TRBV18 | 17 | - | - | CASSPILFRVGQETQYF | TGTGCCAGCTCACCAATTCTCTTCAGGGTAGGCCAAGAGACCCAGTACTTC
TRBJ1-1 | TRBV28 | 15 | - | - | CASSLISGVGTEAFF | TGTGCCAGCAGTTTAATTTCGGGGGTGGGCACTGAAGCTTTCTTT
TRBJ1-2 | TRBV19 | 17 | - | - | CASSIGGRGFSNYGYTF | TGTGCCAGTAGTATAGGCGGCAGGGGATTCTCTAACTATGGCTACACCTTC
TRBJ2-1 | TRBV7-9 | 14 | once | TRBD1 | CASSPPGQGYEQFF | TGTGCCAGCAGCCCCCCGGGACAGGGCTATGAGCAGTTCTTC
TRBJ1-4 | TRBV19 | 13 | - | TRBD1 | CASAGQGREKLFF | TGTGCCAGTGCTGGACAGGGGAGAGAAAAACTGTTTTTT
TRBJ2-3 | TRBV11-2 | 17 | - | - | CASSLEKNFGSADTQYF | TGTGCCAGCAGCTTAGAGAAAAATTTTGGCTCCGCAGATACGCAGTATTTT
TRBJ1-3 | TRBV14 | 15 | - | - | CASSQDAGARNTIYF | TGTGCCAGCAGCCAAGATGCGGGGGCCAGAAACACCATATATTTT
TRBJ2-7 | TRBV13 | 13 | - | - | CASSFRGSYEQYF | TGTGCCAGCAGCTTCCGAGGTTCCTACGAGCAGTACTTC
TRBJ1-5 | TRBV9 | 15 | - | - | CASSVGQGWNQPQHF | TGTGCCAGCAGCGTCGGGCAGGGGTGGAATCAGCCCCAGCATTTT
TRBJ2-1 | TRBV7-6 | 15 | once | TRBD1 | CASSSPGQGIDEQFF | TGTGCCAGCAGCTCTCCGGGACAGGGAATAGATGAGCAGTTCTTC
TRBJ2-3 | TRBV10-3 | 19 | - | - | CAIGRGTAGAQPSTDTQYF | TGTGCCATCGGTAGGGGGACAGCGGGGGCCCAACCCAGCACAGATACGCAGTATTTT
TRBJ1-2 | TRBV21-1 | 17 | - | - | CASSKSPGGTANYGYTF | TGTGCCAGCAGCAAGTCGCCGGGCGGGACCGCTAACTATGGCTACACCTTC
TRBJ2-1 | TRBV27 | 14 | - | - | CASSFFSAVGEQFF | TGTGCCAGCAGTTTTTTTTCGGCGGTTGGGGAGCAGTTCTTC
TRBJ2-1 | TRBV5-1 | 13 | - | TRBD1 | CASGTPQGTEQFF | TGCGCCAGCGGAACTCCACAGGGGACTGAGCAGTTCTTC
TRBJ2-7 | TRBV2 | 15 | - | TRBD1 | CASRPYRTGSDEQYF | TGTGCCAGCAGACCTTACAGGACAGGGAGCGACGAGCAGTACTTC
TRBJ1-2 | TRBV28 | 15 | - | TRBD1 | CASSFWDSLLGGYTF | TGTGCCAGCAGTTTCTGGGACAGTCTTCTGGGGGGCTACACCTTC
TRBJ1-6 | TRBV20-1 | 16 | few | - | CSASSIRGGGNSPLHF | TGCAGTGCTAGTTCAATTAGAGGGGGAGGGAATTCACCCCTCCACTTT
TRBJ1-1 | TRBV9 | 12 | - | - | CASSPSGTEAFF | TGTGCCAGCAGCCCCTCGGGCACTGAAGCTTTCTTT
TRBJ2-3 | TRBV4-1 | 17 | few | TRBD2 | CASSPPGRTSGRYTQYF | TGCGCCAGCAGCCCCCCAGGTAGGACTAGCGGGAGGTATACGCAGTATTTT
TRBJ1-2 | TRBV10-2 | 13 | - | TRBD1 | CARGTGEDYGYTF | TGCGCCAGAGGGACAGGGGAGGACTATGGCTACACCTTC
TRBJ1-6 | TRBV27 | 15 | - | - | CASSLSGGDNSPLHF | TGTGCCAGCAGTTTATCGGGAGGGGATAATTCACCCCTCCACTTT
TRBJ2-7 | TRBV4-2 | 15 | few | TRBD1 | CASSHDRDRVVEQYF | TGTGCCAGCAGCCATGACCGGGACAGGGTGGTTGAGCAGTACTTC
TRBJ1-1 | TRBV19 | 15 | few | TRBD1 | CASSTHFDRVPEAFF | TGTGCCAGTAGTACCCACTTCGACAGGGTCCCTGAAGCTTTCTTT
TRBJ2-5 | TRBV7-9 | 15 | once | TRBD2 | CASSLGLAGVETQYF | TGTGCCAGCAGCTTGGGACTAGCGGGGGTTGAGACCCAGTACTTC
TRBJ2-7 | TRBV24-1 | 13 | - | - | CATSDRGTYEQYF | TGTGCCACCAGTGACCGGGGTACCTACGAGCAGTACTTC
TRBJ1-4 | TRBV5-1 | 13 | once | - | CASSPGSNEKLFF | TGCGCCAGCAGCCCCGGGAGTAATGAAAAACTGTTTTTT
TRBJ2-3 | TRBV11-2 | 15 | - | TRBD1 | CASSYDRGSADTQYF | TGTGCCAGCAGCTACGACAGGGGTAGTGCAGATACGCAGTATTTT
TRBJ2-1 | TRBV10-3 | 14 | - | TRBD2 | CAIGASGSYNEQFF | TGTGCCATCGGCGCTAGCGGGTCCTACAATGAGCAGTTCTTC
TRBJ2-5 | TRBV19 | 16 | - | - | CASSTRDFRNQETQYF | TGTGCCAGTAGTACCAGGGATTTTCGCAACCAAGAGACCCAGTACTTC
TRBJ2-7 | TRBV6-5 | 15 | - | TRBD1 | CASSRTRDRGYEQYF | TGTGCCAGCAGCCGAACCCGGGACAGAGGCTACGAGCAGTACTTC
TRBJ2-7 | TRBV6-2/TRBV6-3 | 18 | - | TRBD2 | CASSYLRTSGGSRHEQYF | TGTGCCAGCAGTTACTTGAGGACTAGCGGGGGTAGCCGCCACGAGCAGTACTTC
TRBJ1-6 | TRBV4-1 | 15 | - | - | CASSQGKQSNSPLHF | TGCGCCAGCAGCCAAGGGAAACAGTCTAATTCACCCCTCCACTTT